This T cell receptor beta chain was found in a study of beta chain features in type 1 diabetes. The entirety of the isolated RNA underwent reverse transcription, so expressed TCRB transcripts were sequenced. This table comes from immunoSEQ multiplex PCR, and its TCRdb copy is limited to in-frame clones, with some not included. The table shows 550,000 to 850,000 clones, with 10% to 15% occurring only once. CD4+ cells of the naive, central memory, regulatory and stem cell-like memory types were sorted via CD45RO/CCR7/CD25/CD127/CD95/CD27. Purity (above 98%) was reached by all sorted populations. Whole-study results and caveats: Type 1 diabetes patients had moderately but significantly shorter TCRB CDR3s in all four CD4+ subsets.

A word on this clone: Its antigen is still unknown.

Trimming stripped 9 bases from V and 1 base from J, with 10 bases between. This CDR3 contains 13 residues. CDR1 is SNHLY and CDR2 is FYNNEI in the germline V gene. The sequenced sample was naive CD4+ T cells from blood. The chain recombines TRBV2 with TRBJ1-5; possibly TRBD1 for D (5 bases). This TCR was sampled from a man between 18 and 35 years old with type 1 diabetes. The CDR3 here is CASLRDSNQPQHF. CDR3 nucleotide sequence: TGTGCCAGTTTGCGGGACAGCAATCAGCCCCAGCATTTT.